This TCR beta chain emerged from a study of Ad26.COV2.S vaccination and SARS-CoV-2 variants. Overall study: Vaccine-arm donor from the placebo-controlled COV1001 Ad26.COV2.S trial. The vaccine Ad26.COV2.S was put into the muscle once, or twice with 56 days between. The study's findings and limits: Using TCR breadth and depth analyses may have led to underestimated total T cell responses. Whether participants received vaccine or placebo, their non-spike TCR breadth was similar.

Assay used: immunoSEQ multiplex PCR; TCRdb lists only in-frame clones, some missing. The sample shows hundreds of thousands of clones, 65% to 90% of them seen only once. This clone was seen only once. Antigen specificity is unknown. The treatment was: about 20 received Ad26.COV2.S at low or high dose, single or two shots; about five received placebo; per-sample allocation not given. Sampling occurred on day 63 after the first vaccine or placebo injection. The source material was peripheral blood, sampled in a trial of Ad26.COV2.S vaccine versus placebo. This sequence originates from a person between 18 and 65 years old who received the Ad26.COV2.S COVID-19 vaccine or a placebo.

CDR3 DNA: TGTGCCAGCAGCCCTTCCCTTGGGCGGCAAGAGACCCAGTACTTC. Amino acid sequence: CASSPSLGRQETQYF. The rearrangement uses TRBV14 and TRBJ2-5; D uncertain. Deletions cut 4 bases from V and 2 bases from J, with 14 bases between. This CDR3 is built from 15 residues. The germline V gene has CDR1 SGHDN and CDR2 FVKESK.